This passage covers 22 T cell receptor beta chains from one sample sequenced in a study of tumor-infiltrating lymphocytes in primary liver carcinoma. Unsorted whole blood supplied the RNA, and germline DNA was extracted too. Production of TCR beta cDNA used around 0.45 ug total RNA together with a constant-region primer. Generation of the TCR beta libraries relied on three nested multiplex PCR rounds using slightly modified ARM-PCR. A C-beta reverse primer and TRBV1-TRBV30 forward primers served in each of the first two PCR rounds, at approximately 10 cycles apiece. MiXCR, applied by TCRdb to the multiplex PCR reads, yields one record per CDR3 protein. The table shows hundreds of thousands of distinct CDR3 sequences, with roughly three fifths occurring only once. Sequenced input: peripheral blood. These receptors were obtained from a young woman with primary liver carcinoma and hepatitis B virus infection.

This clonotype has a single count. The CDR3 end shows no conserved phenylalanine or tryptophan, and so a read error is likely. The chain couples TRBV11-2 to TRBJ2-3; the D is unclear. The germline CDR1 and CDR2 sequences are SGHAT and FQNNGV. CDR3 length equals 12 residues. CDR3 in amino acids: CASSSARDTQYY. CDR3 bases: TGTGCTAGCAGCTCCGCCAGGGATACGCAGTATTAT.

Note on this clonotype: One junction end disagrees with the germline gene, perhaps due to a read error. The CDR3 spells CANSNGLGSSYEQYF. CDR3 nucleotide sequence: TGTGCCAACAGCAACGGACTAGGATCATCCTACGAGCAGTACTTC. The gene calls are TRBV11-2 and TRBJ2-7, with 7 positions matching TRBD2. CDR3 size: 15 residues. The germline CDR1 and CDR2 sequences are SGHAT and FQNNGV.

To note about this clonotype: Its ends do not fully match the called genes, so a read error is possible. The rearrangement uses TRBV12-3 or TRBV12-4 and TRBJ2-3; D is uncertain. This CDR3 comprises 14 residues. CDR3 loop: CANSANANTDTQYF. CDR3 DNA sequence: TGTGCCAACAGTGCCAATGCCAACACAGATACGCAGTATTTT.

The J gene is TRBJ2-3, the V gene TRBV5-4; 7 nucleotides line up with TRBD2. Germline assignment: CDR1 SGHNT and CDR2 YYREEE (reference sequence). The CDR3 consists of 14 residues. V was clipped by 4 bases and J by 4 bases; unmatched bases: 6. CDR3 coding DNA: TGTGCCAGCAGCCCACGCCGGGGGGCAGATACGCAGTATTTT. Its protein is CASSPRRGADTQYF.

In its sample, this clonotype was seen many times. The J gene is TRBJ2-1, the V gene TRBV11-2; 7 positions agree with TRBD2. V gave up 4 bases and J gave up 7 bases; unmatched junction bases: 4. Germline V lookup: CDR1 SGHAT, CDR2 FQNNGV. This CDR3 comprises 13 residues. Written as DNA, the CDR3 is TGTGCCAGCAGCTACAGCGGGATAAATGAGCAGTTCTTC. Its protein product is CASSYSGINEQFF.

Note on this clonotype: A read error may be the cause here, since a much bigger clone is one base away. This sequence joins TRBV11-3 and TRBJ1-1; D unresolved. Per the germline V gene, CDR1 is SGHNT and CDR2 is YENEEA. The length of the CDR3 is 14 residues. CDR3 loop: CASSLVMSSREVFF. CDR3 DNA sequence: TGTGCCAGCAGCTTAGTTATGAGCAGCCGGGAAGTTTTCTTT.

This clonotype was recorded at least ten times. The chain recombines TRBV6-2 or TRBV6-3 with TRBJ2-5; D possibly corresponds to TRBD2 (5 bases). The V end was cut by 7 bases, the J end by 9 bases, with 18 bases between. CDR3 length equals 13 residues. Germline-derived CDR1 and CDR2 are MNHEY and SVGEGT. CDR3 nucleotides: TGTGCCAGCACGATAGGAACCGAAGCGGCCCAGTACTTC. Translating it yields CASTIGTEAAQYF.

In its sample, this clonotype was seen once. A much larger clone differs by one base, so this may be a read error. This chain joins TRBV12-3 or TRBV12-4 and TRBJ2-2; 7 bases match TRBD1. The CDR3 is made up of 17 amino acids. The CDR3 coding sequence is TGTGCCAGCAGCCACGGACAGGCCGGGTCGGGTACCGGGAAGCTGTTTTTT. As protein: CASSHGQAGSGTGKLFF.

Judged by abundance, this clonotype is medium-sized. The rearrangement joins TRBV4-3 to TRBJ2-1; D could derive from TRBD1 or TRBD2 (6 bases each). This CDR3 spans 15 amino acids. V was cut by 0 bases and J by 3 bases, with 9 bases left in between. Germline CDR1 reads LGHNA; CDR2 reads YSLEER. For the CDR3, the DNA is TGCGCCAGCAGCCAAGACGGGGGCCGCTACAATGAGCAGTTCTTC. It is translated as CASSQDGGRYNEQFF.

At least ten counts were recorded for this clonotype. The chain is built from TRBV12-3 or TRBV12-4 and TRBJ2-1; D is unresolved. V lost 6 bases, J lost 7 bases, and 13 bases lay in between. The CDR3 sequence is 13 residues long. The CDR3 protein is CASSPRRDNEQFF. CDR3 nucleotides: TGTGCCAGCAGCCCCCGGAGAGATAATGAGCAGTTCTTC.

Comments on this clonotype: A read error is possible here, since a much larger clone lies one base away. The DNA of the CDR3 is TGTGCCAGCACCCACCTCGGGACCGGGGGAACGATGTCCGGAGAGACCCAGCACTTC. Translation gives CASTHLGTGGTMSGETQHF. This rearrangement joins TRBV28 to TRBJ2-5; D perhaps matches TRBD2 (6 bases). Germline CDR1 reads MDHEN; CDR2 reads SYDVKM. CDR3 length equals 19 residues.

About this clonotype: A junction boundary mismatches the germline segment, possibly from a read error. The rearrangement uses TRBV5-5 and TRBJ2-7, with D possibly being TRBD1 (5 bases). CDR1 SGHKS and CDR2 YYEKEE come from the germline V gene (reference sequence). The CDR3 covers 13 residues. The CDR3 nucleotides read TGTGCCAGCGGCTTAGTTACAGGATACGAGCAGTACTTC. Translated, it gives CASGLVTGYEQYF. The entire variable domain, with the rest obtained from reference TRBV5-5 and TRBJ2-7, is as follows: DAGVTQSPTHLIKTRGQQVTLRCSPISGHKSVSWYQQVLGQGPQFIFQYYEKEERGRGNFPDRFSARQFPNYSSELNVNALLLGDSALYLCASGLVTGYEQYFGPGTRLTVT.

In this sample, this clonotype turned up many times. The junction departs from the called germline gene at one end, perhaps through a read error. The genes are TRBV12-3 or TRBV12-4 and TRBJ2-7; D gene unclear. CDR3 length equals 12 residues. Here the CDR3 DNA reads TGTGCCAGCGGTTTAAACATCTACGAGCAGTACTTC. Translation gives CASGLNIYEQYF.

The CDR3 nucleotides are TGTGCCAGCAGACGACAAGGGGCAGATACGCAGTATTTT. Its protein product is CASRRQGADTQYF. The gene calls are TRBV6-6 and TRBJ2-3; D possibly corresponds to TRBD1 (5 bases). Trimming pared 6 bases from V and 4 bases from J, leaving 11 bases between. The CDR3 contains 13 residues. CDR1 MNHNY and CDR2 SVGAGI come from the germline V gene (reference sequence).

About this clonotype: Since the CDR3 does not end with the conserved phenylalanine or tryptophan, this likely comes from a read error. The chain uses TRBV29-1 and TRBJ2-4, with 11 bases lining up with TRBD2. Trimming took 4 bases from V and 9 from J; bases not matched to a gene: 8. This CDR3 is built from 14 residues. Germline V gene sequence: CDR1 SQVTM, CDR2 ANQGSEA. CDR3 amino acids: CSVVLAGGVGIQYI. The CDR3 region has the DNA TGCAGCGTTGTCCTAGCGGGAGGCGTCGGCATTCAGTACATC.

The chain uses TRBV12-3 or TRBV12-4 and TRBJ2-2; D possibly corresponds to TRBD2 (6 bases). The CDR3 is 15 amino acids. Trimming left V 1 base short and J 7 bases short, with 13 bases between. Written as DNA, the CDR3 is TGTGCCAGCAGTTTAGGCGGGACTGGGAGCGGGGAGCTGTTTTTT. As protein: CASSLGGTGSGELFF.

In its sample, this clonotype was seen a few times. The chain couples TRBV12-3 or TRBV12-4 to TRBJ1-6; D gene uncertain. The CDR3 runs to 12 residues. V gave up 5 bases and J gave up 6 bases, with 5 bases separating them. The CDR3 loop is CASSLLNSPLHF. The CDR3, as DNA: TGTGCCAGCAGTCTGCTTAATTCACCCCTCCACTTT.

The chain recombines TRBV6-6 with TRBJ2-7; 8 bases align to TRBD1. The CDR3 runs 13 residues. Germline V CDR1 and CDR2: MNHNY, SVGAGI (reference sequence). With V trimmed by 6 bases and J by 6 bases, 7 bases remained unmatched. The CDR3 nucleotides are TGTGCCAGCAGCCAATTTACAGGGGGCGAGCAGTACTTC. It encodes CASSQFTGGEQYF.

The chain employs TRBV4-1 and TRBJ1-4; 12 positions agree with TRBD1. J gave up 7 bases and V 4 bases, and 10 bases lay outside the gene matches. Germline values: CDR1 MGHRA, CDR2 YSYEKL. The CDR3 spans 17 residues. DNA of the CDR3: TGCGCCAGCAGCCTAACCGGGACAGGGGGCGCCTTTGAAAAACTGTTTTTT. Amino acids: CASSLTGTGGAFEKLFF.

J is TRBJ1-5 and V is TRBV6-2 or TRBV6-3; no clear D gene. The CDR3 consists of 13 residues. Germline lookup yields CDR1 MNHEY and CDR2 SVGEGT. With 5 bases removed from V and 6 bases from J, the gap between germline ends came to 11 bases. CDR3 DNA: TGTGCCAGCAGTCACGTCGATCGTCAGCCCCAGCATTTT. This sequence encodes CASSHVDRQPQHF.

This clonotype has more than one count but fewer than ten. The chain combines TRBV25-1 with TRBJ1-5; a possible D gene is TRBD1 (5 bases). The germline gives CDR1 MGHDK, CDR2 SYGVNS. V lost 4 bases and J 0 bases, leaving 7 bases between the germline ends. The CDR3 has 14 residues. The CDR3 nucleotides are TGTGCCAGCAGTGGACAGTATAGCAATCAGCCCCAGCATTTT. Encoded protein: CASSGQYSNQPQHF.

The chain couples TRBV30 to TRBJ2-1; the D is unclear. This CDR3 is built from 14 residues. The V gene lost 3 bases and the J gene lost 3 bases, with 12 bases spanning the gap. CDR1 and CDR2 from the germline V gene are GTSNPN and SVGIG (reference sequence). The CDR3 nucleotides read TGTGCCTGGAGAAGTGGTAGCTTCTACAATGAGCAGTTCTTC. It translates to CAWRSGSFYNEQFF.